This T cell receptor beta chain was found in a study of shared clonotypes between healthy human individuals. General study points: Tissue TCR repertoires likely differ from these blood-only repertoires.

This CDR3 has 16 amino acids. Looked up from germline, CDR1 is MDHEN and CDR2 is SYDVKM. V shed 5 bases, J shed 5 bases, and the junction held 11 bases outside the gene matches. Deep-level running was used for the assay. Clones were read by immunoSEQ multiplex PCR, and TCRdb kept only the in-frame ones, dropping some. The table shows approximately 2.3 million clones, with approximately 95% occurring only once. Points on this clone: The antigen remains undetermined.

This chain joins TRBV28 and TRBJ1-1, with TRBD1 matching over 10 bases. The sequencing input was naive CD4+ T cells from PBMCs. Subset here: CD45RA+ positively selected. The sequence was obtained from a man between 18 and 35 years old in good health. Some clones in this sample may be carry-over from other donors' samples. The CDR3 reads CASSPAGQGEGTEAFF. The CDR3 nucleotides are TGTGCCAGCAGTCCAGCCGGACAGGGGGAAGGGACTGAAGCTTTCTTT.